The TCR delta chain described here comes from a study of gamma-delta chains in newborns, infants, children. TCRdb re-identified clones in the reads via CATT. The profile shows 8,500 to 13,000 delta-chain clones, less than 4.5% of them singletons. This CDR3 spans 18 amino acids. The germline V gene encodes CDR1 TSWWSYY and CDR2 QGS. Trimming took 5 bases from V and 1 from J; bases not matched to a gene: 15. This clone was seen a few times. This chain uses TRDV1 with TRDJ1; 8 bases are a match to TRDD3. This sequence was found in a child who was a newborn, infant or young child, either healthy, febrile or measles-vaccinated (not recorded which). The sample taken for sequencing was blood. DNA for the CDR3: TGTGCTCTTGGGTCGACCCCCCTTACTGGGGGGGGCACCGATAAACTCATCTTT. Translating gives CALGSTPLTGGGTDKLIF.